What follows is one T cell receptor (beta chain) and its context. Antigen specificity is unknown. This sample was taken from a study of shared clonotypes between healthy human individuals. Study-wide findings and caveats: Sequencing depth was a factor that was expected to affect clonotype sharing among donors.

The CDR3 totals 13 residues. Germline loops: CDR1 MGHDK, CDR2 SYGVNS. Trimming took off 5 bases at V and 2 bases at J, with 10 bases between the two ends. Those who donated were healthy HIV-negative adults, with no recent acute infections or vaccinations reported. TCRdb's table, derived via immunoSEQ multiplex PCR, lists solely in-frame clones and lacks some. Among approximately 500,000 clones listed, roughly 85% were seen once. The rearrangement uses TRBV25-1 and TRBJ2-7; D not certain. Material for sequencing was PBMCs. The receptor was isolated from a woman between 40 and 50 years old in good health. Some clones in this sample may be carry-over from other donors' samples. This CDR3 is CASSPNQPYEQYF. For the CDR3, the DNA is TGTGCCAGCAGTCCCAACCAGCCCTACGAGCAGTACTTC.